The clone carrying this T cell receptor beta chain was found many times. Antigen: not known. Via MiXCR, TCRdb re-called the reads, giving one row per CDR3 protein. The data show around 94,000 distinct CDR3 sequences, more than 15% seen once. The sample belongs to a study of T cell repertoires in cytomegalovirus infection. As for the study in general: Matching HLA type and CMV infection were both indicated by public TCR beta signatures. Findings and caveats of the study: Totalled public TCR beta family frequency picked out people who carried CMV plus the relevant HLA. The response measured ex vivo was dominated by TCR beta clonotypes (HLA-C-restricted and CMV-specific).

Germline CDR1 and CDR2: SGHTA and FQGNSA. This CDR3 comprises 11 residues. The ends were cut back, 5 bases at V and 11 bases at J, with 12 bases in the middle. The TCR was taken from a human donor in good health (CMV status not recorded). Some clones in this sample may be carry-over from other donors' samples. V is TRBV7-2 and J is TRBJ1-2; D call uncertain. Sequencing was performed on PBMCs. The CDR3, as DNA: TGTGCCAGCAGCCGGGTTATAACGTACACCTTC. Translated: CASSRVITYTF.